These 29 T cell receptor beta chains originate from one sample sequenced in a study of a mutant IDH1 vaccine in newly diagnosed glioma. These receptors are not linked to any known antigen. Regarding time point: week 47, end of study. Each dose of the vaccine consisted of 300 ug of mutant IDH1 20-mer peptide, with topical imiquimod. Measured with immunoSEQ multiplex PCR; TCRdb has only the in-frame clones, and not every one. This sample has more than 35,000 clones, with 65% to 85% found just once. Sequencing was performed on PBMCs, taken from a glioma patient whose treatment included an IDH1 peptide vaccine. These receptors were collected from a man aged 40-50 years with glioma.

This clone appeared a few times. CDR3 amino acids: CASSGGQQEQPQHF. CDR3 sequence (DNA): TGTGCCAGTAGCGGGGGACAGCAAGAGCAGCCCCAGCATTTT. This chain joins TRBV19 and TRBJ1-5, with 7 bases lining up with TRBD1. The CDR3 has 14 amino acids. Germline trimming cut 6 bases from V and 7 bases from J; bases unmatched to any gene: 9. Germline assignment: CDR1 LNHDA and CDR2 SQIVND (reference sequence).

This sequence joins TRBV11-2 and TRBJ2-6, with D perhaps TRBD2 (5 bases). Trimming cost V 1 base and J 4 bases, with 8 bases left between them. The CDR3 extends over 15 amino acids. Per the germline V gene, CDR1 is SGHAT and CDR2 is FQNNGV. The CDR3 here is CASSLVGRGANVLTF. DNA of the CDR3: TGTGCCAGCAGCTTAGTGGGGAGAGGGGCCAACGTCCTGACTTTC.

The rearrangement joins TRBV9 to TRBJ1-2; TRBD1 matches 9 bases. Per the germline V gene, CDR1 is SGDLS and CDR2 is YYNGEE. CDR3 length: 17 amino acids. Germline trimming cut 0 bases from V and 5 bases from J; bases unmatched to any gene: 11. The CDR3 is CASSVGLGQGGNYGYTF. CDR3 sequence (DNA): TGTGCCAGCAGCGTAGGATTGGGACAGGGTGGGAATTATGGCTACACCTTC.

The chain uses TRBV19 and TRBJ2-5, with 8 bases identical to TRBD1. V was pared by 3 bases and J by 5 bases, with 2 bases of the junction left unmatched. This CDR3 comprises 13 residues. CDR1 and CDR2 (germline): LNHDA, SQIVND (reference sequence). CDR3 protein: CASSIRGRETQYF. CDR3 nucleotide sequence: TGTGCCAGTAGTATCAGGGGGCGTGAGACCCAGTACTTC.

V gene TRBV6-1 combines with J gene TRBJ1-1; D is possibly TRBD1 (6 bases). The V gene lost 6 bases and the J gene lost 4 bases, with 15 bases spanning the gap. Per germline, CDR1 MNHNS and CDR2 SASEGT. This CDR3 has 14 amino acids. The DNA for the CDR3 is TGTGCCAGCAGCTCAATAGGGGGGGTCACTGAAGCTTTCTTT. Protein: CASSSIGGVTEAFF.

The CDR3, as DNA: TGCGCCAGCAGACCCTCTCCTGGACAGGAGCTCTCTGGAAACACCATATATTTT. It codes for CASRPSPGQELSGNTIYF. V and J are TRBV5-1 and TRBJ1-3, with 7 bases lining up with TRBD1. The CDR3 runs to 18 residues. The germline V gene has CDR1 SGHRS and CDR2 YFSETQ. The V segment lost 5 bases and the J segment 0 bases; nucleotides outside the gene matches: 14.

This chain uses TRBV11-3 with TRBJ2-7; 11 bases fit TRBD2. The CDR3 contains 17 residues. V dropped 5 bases and J dropped 0; count of bases not matched to a gene: 9. Per germline, CDR1 SGHNT and CDR2 YENEEA. CDR3 residues: CASSLRLAGKPSYEQYV. The CDR3 nucleotides are TGTGCCAGCAGCCTAAGACTAGCGGGAAAACCCTCCTACGAGCAGTACGTC.

This chain links TRBV30 with TRBJ2-7; no definite D call. The CDR3 has 14 residues. Per the germline V gene, CDR1 is GTSNPN and CDR2 is SVGIG (reference sequence). The V end lost 3 bases, the J end lost 4 bases, and 16 bases lay between the germline ends. CDR3 sequence: CAWSFGRVPYEQYV. CDR3 in DNA: TGTGCCTGGAGCTTTGGCAGAGTCCCTTACGAGCAGTACGTC.

This rearrangement joins TRBV10-2 to TRBJ2-3, with a possible D match to TRBD1 (5 bases). This CDR3 contains 12 residues. V was pared by 5 bases and J by 6 bases, with 9 bases between. Germline CDR1 WSHSY, CDR2 SAAADI. The DNA of the CDR3 is TGCGCCAGCAGTCAGGGTAGGGATACGCAGTATTTT. Translated: CASSQGRDTQYF.

The chain carries TRBV10-1 and TRBJ2-2; D remains ambiguous. CDR1 is WNHNN and CDR2 is SYGVQD in the germline V gene (reference sequence). The ends were cut back, 4 bases at V and 7 bases at J, with 13 bases in the middle. The CDR3 is 14 amino acids. This CDR3 is CASSVTSAFGELFF. The CDR3 nucleotides read TGCGCCAGCAGTGTCACTTCAGCATTCGGGGAGCTGTTTTTT.

This sequence joins TRBV29-1 and TRBJ2-3; possibly TRBD1 or TRBD2 for D (6 bases each). CDR3 size: 14 residues. V lost 4 bases and J lost 6, with 17 bases in between. From germline, CDR1 is SQVTM and CDR2 ANQGSEA. CDR3 in amino acids: CSVGQVPGRDTQYF. Written as DNA, the CDR3 is TGCAGCGTTGGACAGGTTCCTGGGAGGGATACGCAGTATTTT.

CDR3 amino acids: CASSDSPRNTIYF. The CDR3 bases are TGTGCCAGCAGTGACTCTCCTCGAAACACCATATATTTT. The chain couples TRBV6-4 to TRBJ1-3; unclear D gene. CDR3 size: 13 residues. Trimming shortened V by 0 bases and J by 5 bases, and 5 bases separated the two germline ends. Germline assignment: CDR1 MRHNA and CDR2 SNTAGT.

The chain uses TRBV7-9 and TRBJ2-1, with a weak D call TRBD2 (5 bases). Looked up from germline, CDR1 is SEHNR and CDR2 is FQNEAQ (reference sequence). V was cut by 5 bases and J by 6 bases, with 8 bases left in between. This CDR3 has 12 amino acids. This CDR3 is CASSLRGNEQFF. The CDR3, as DNA: TGTGCCAGCAGCCTCCGGGGCAATGAGCAGTTCTTC.

The chain employs TRBV7-8 and TRBJ2-2, with TRBD2 identical over 7 bases. J gave up 5 bases and V 7 bases, and 10 bases lay outside the gene matches. Germline V lookup: CDR1 SGHVS, CDR2 FQNEAQ. This CDR3 region has 15 residues. The CDR3 DNA reads TGTGCCAGCAACCAGGCGGGGGTGAAAACCGGGGAGCTGTTTTTT. Translating gives CASNQAGVKTGELFF.

The V and J genes are TRBV5-1 and TRBJ2-3; D is tentatively TRBD1 or TRBD2 (6 bases each). V was pared by 5 bases and J by 4 bases, with 14 bases between. The CDR3 length is 14 residues. The V gene's germline CDR1 is SGHRS and CDR2 YFSETQ. The CDR3 nucleotides read TGCGCCAGCAGGGGGGGCGGATCCGCAGATACGCAGTATTTT. Translation gives CASRGGGSADTQYF. The entire variable domain, with the rest obtained from reference TRBV5-1 and TRBJ2-3, is as follows: KAGVTQTPRYLIKTRGQQVTLSCSPISGHRSVSWYQQTPGQGLQFLFEYFSETQRNKGNFPGRFSGRQFSNSRSEMNVSTLELGDSALYLCASRGGGSADTQYFGPGTRLTVL.

CDR3 sequence reads: CASFQGYASYNEQFF. CDR3 DNA: TGCGCCAGTTTTCAGGGATACGCCTCCTACAATGAGCAGTTCTTC. This chain links TRBV5-1 with TRBJ2-1, with TRBD1 as a possible D gene (5 bases). V dropped 8 bases and J dropped 0 bases, with 15 bases sitting between them. Germline V gives CDR1 SGHRS, CDR2 YFSETQ. There are 15 residues in the CDR3.

The V and J genes are TRBV7-9 and TRBJ1-2, with 11 bases identical to TRBD1. This CDR3 has 15 residues. The germline V gene encodes CDR1 SEHNR and CDR2 FQNEAQ (reference sequence). J lost 5 bases, V lost 8 bases, and 10 bases had no gene match. The CDR3 loop is CASRGQGDRDYGYTF. Written as DNA, the CDR3 is TGTGCCAGCCGGGGACAGGGGGATCGTGATTATGGCTACACCTTC.

V is TRBV6-1 and J is TRBJ1-1; D call uncertain. Germline loops: CDR1 MNHNS, CDR2 SASEGT. The CDR3 has 14 amino acids. The ends were cut back, 10 bases at V and 1 base at J, with 16 bases in the middle. The CDR3 sequence is CATSPGLANTEAFF. The CDR3 bases are TGTGCCACCTCACCCGGCTTGGCGAACACTGAAGCTTTCTTT.

J is TRBJ2-3 and V is TRBV30, with D tentatively TRBD2 (7 bases). Trimming removed 3 bases from V and 6 bases from J, with 16 bases in between. CDR1 is GTSNPN, CDR2 SVGIG, per germline (reference sequence). The CDR3 has 14 residues. The CDR3 region is CAWSLGGGADTQYF. The CDR3, as DNA: TGTGCCTGGAGCCTAGGGGGAGGGGCTGATACGCAGTATTTT.

This chain uses TRBV4-1 with TRBJ2-5; the match to TRBD1 covers 10 bases. CDR3 length: 16 amino acids. Trimming at V came to 2 bases and at J to 5 bases, leaving 8 bases not matched to a gene. Germline CDR1 and CDR2: MGHRA and YSYEKL. The CDR3 DNA follows: TGCGCCAGCAGCCAACCCAGACAGGGGGCTAGGGAGACCCAGTACTTC. Translation: CASSQPRQGARETQYF.

The V gene is TRBV6-6, the J gene TRBJ1-6; no clear D gene. V shed 2 bases and J shed 7 bases, with 15 bases lying between them. Germline V gene sequence: CDR1 MNHNY, CDR2 SVGAGI (reference sequence). The CDR3 runs 16 residues. CDR3 region: CASSYPSRAANSPLHF. In DNA form, the CDR3 reads TGTGCCAGCAGTTACCCGTCCCGGGCGGCCAATTCACCCCTCCACTTT.

The V and J genes are TRBV28 and TRBJ1-1, with 7 bases aligning to TRBD1. Germline CDR1 and CDR2: MDHEN and SYDVKM. V was clipped by 5 bases and J by 10 bases; unmatched bases: 13. This CDR3 contains 14 residues. The CDR3 sequence is CASSPAPGGGGAFF. CDR3 in DNA: TGTGCCAGCAGTCCCGCCCCAGGGGGTGGGGGAGCTTTCTTT. Combining the CDR3 with reference TRBV28 and TRBJ1-1 gives the whole variable domain DVKVTQSSRYLVKRTGEKVFLECVQDMDHENMFWYRQDPGLGLRLIYFSYDVKMKEKGDIPEGYSVSREKKERFSLILESASTNQTSMYLCASSPAPGGGGAFFGQGTRLTVV.

The V call is TRBV7-8, the J call TRBJ2-5, with 8 bases lining up with TRBD2. The J segment lost 0 bases and the V segment lost 3 bases, leaving 6 bases of the junction unmatched. Germline lookup yields CDR1 SGHVS and CDR2 FQNEAQ. The CDR3 sequence is 16 residues long. The CDR3 loop is CASSLGGGRNQETQYF. The CDR3 nucleotides are TGTGCCAGCAGCTTGGGCGGGGGGCGCAACCAAGAGACCCAGTACTTC.

The chain is built from TRBV5-4 and TRBJ2-7; D is possibly TRBD2 (6 bases). Between the trimmed V and J ends, which lost 2 bases and 0 bases, there was a span of 9 bases. The CDR3 is 14 residues long. CDR1 and CDR2 from the germline V gene are SGHNT and YYREEE (reference sequence). The CDR3 reads CASSFGGNSYEQYF. The CDR3 DNA reads as TGTGCCAGCAGCTTCGGGGGAAACTCCTACGAGCAGTACTTC.

This clone was seen once. The J gene is TRBJ1-5, the V gene TRBV7-8; D might be TRBD1 (5 bases). Trimming left V 3 bases short and J 6 bases short, with 12 bases between. The V gene's germline CDR1 is SGHVS and CDR2 FQNEAQ. The CDR3 length is 14 residues. The CDR3 DNA reads TGTGCCAGCAGCTTCGACGGGGGGAGTCAGCCCCAGCATTTT. It codes for CASSFDGGSQPQHF.

This chain connects TRBV11-3 to TRBJ2-6; a weak D match, TRBD2 (7 bases). V was clipped by 1 base and J by 0 bases, with 13 bases between them. The CDR3 length is 18 residues. Germline V gene sequence: CDR1 SGHNT, CDR2 YENEEA. CDR3 region: CASSLVGGDHSGANVLTF. The CDR3 coding sequence is TGTGCCAGCAGCTTAGTAGGGGGGGACCACTCTGGGGCCAACGTCCTGACTTTC.

This rearrangement joins TRBV29-1 to TRBJ2-1, with TRBD1 identical over 9 bases. The germline gives CDR1 SQVTM, CDR2 ANQGSEA. This CDR3 is built from 14 residues. V shed 8 bases and J 5 bases; nucleotides not matched to a gene: 10. This CDR3 is CSSLGGQGHNEQFF. DNA of the CDR3: TGCAGCTCTCTTGGGGGACAGGGACACAATGAGCAGTTCTTC.

Comment on this clone: Compared with germline, one end of the junction differs, possibly owing to a read error. The chain carries TRBV11-3 and TRBJ2-5, with TRBD2 as a possible D gene (5 bases). This CDR3 spans 15 amino acids. CDR1 and CDR2 from the germline V gene are SGHNT and YENEEA. This CDR3 is CASAPSGVSQETQHF. For the CDR3, the DNA is TGTGCCAGCGCCCCCTCCGGGGTCTCCCAAGAGACCCAGCACTTC.

The J gene is TRBJ2-1, the V gene TRBV11-3, with unresolved D. This CDR3 comprises 15 residues. Germline CDR1 and CDR2: SGHNT and YENEEA. The V end was cut by 3 bases, the J end by 5 bases, with 14 bases between. Written as DNA, the CDR3 is TGTGCCAGCAGCTTCACTCGTACCCGCCACAATGAGCAGTTCTTC. This encodes CASSFTRTRHNEQFF.